One sample yielded the 30 T cell receptor beta chains listed below, sequenced in a study of T-cell memory formation after mild COVID-19. TCRdb redid the calling of the 5' RACE reads with MiXCR, one entry per CDR3 protein. The sample lists some 190,000 distinct CDR3 sequences; roughly 17% were seen once. The sequenced material came from PBMCs or a T cell subset sorted from them (not recorded which). The receptor set was obtained from an adult woman who had mild COVID-19 (a few samples of this study predate the infection). Cell type and time point are not known.

This clonotype occurred a few times. The genes are TRBV20-1 and TRBJ2-7; unclear D gene. Germline-derived CDR1 and CDR2 are DFQATT and SNEGSKA (reference sequence). The CDR3 covers 12 residues. Between the trimmed V and J ends, which lost 6 bases and 3 bases, there was a span of 12 bases. The DNA for the CDR3 is TGCAGTGCGCAGAAACCAAGCTACGAGCAGTACTTC. It codes for CSAQKPSYEQYF.

The gene calls are TRBV7-2 and TRBJ2-5; 12 bases fit TRBD2. Trimming at V came to 5 bases and at J to 0 bases, leaving 10 bases not matched to a gene. The germline V gene has CDR1 SGHTA and CDR2 FQGNSA. The CDR3 is 18 amino acids. This chain's CDR3 is CASSPGLAGLGNQETQYF. The DNA of the CDR3 is TGTGCCAGCAGCCCAGGACTAGCGGGATTGGGGAACCAAGAGACCCAGTACTTC.

The chain carries TRBV6-6 and TRBJ2-1; a weak D match, TRBD2 (5 bases). The germline V and J ends were trimmed by 0 bases and 10 bases, with 16 bases remaining between them. This CDR3 is built from 15 residues. Germline V gene lookup returns CDR1 MNHNY and CDR2 SVGAGI (reference sequence). As DNA, the CDR3 is TGTGCCAGCAGTTACTCCGCTAGTCCGGGATGGGAGCAGTTCTTC. As protein: CASSYSASPGWEQFF.

This rearrangement joins TRBV7-2 to TRBJ2-2, with 9 bases that match TRBD2. The CDR3 length is 15 residues. V was clipped by 7 bases and J by 5 bases; unmatched bases: 8. Per germline, CDR1 SGHTA and CDR2 FQGNSA. CDR3 residues: CASTFGLALTGELFF. CDR3 nucleotide sequence: TGTGCCAGCACTTTCGGACTAGCGCTTACCGGGGAGCTGTTTTTT.

This clonotype has more than one count but fewer than ten. J is TRBJ2-3 and V is TRBV11-2, with a possible D match to TRBD2 (7 bases). Germline CDR1 is SGHAT and CDR2 is FQNNGV. The germline V and J ends were trimmed by 4 bases and 7 bases, with 18 bases remaining between them. The CDR3 spans 15 residues. The CDR3 region has the DNA TGTGCCAGCAGCTCTAGGGGGGGGAGTTCGAATACGCAGTATTTT. It translates to CASSSRGGSSNTQYF.

This clonotype was counted between two and nine times. The chain links TRBV5-1 to TRBJ1-1, with TRBD1 as a possible D gene (5 bases). Germline V CDR1 and CDR2: SGHRS, YFSETQ. The CDR3 consists of 14 residues. V gave up 3 bases and J gave up 6 bases, with 15 bases separating them. CDR3 region: CASSSSGGRAEAFF. The DNA of the CDR3 is TGCGCCAGCAGCTCCTCGGGGGGTCGCGCTGAAGCTTTCTTT.

This clonotype came up a few times. One junction end does not reproduce the germline sequence, and a read error may be involved. The rearrangement joins TRBV29-1 to TRBJ2-5, with D unclear. The CDR3 is 13 amino acids. Germline CDR1 SQVTM, CDR2 ANQGSEA. DNA for the CDR3: TGCAGCGTTCCCCGGGCCCCAAGAGAGGCCCAGTACTTC. As protein: CSVPRAPREAQYF.

V is TRBV7-3 and J is TRBJ2-6; D is perhaps TRBD1 (6 bases). CDR1 and CDR2 from the germline V gene are SGHTA and FQGTGA. V lost 5 bases, J lost 0 bases, and 17 bases lay in between. The CDR3 has 18 amino acids. The chain's CDR3 is CASSLSGTLNSGANVLTF. DNA for the CDR3: TGTGCCAGCAGCCTCTCCGGGACACTGAACTCTGGGGCCAACGTCCTGACTTTC.

V gene TRBV7-6 combines with J gene TRBJ2-5; the D gene could be TRBD1 or TRBD2 (5 bases each). This CDR3 comprises 13 residues. CDR1 SGHVS and CDR2 FNYEAQ come from the germline V gene. Trimming stripped 7 bases from V and 1 base from J, with 10 bases between. CDR3 DNA sequence: TGTGCCAGCATTTCCGGGACCCAAGAGACCCAGTACTTC. Its protein is CASISGTQETQYF.

The rearrangement uses TRBV12-3 or TRBV12-4 and TRBJ1-1, with D possibly TRBD1 on 5 matching bases. This CDR3 comprises 13 residues. Trimming took 4 bases from V and 6 from J, leaving 12 bases between them. The CDR3 is CASSYRGTAEAFF. The CDR3 region has the DNA TGTGCCAGCAGTTACCGGGGGACGGCTGAAGCTTTCTTT.

The chain has TRBV12-3 or TRBV12-4 and TRBJ2-5; TRBD1 aligns across 10 bases. The V and J ends lost 5 bases and 5 bases, in that order; junction bases with no gene match: 8. This CDR3 contains 15 residues. CDR3 DNA: TGTGCCAGCAGTATAAGACAGGGGGCAGGGGAGACCCAGTACTTC. Translation: CASSIRQGAGETQYF.

This clonotype was found many times. CDR3 protein: CATHPGRGVTGELFF. In nucleotides, the CDR3 is TGTGCCACCCATCCAGGGAGGGGAGTAACCGGGGAGCTGTTTTTT. J is TRBJ2-2 and V is TRBV24-1; 7 nucleotides align to TRBD2. V gave up 9 bases and J gave up 5 bases; unmatched junction bases: 11. From germline, CDR1 is KGHDR and CDR2 SFDVKD. This CDR3 has 15 amino acids.

V is TRBV20-1 and J is TRBJ1-3, with TRBD1 as a possible D gene (5 bases). The CDR3 loop spans 13 amino acids. Germline V lookup: CDR1 DFQATT, CDR2 SNEGSKA (reference sequence). The germline V and J ends were trimmed by 5 bases and 3 bases, with 11 bases remaining between them. The DNA for the CDR3 is TGCAGTGCTGCCCAGGGAAATGGAAACACCATATATTTT. Amino acids: CSAAQGNGNTIYF.

The rearrangement joins TRBV18 to TRBJ1-1; D not certain. From germline, CDR1 is KGHSH and CDR2 LQKENI. Trimming removed 4 bases at V and 3 bases at J, with 6 bases between. This CDR3 is 12 amino acids long. The CDR3 loop is CASSRQDTEAFF. CDR3 sequence (DNA): TGTGCCAGCTCACGGCAGGACACTGAAGCTTTCTTT.

The V gene is TRBV5-5, the J gene TRBJ2-3; D might be TRBD2 (5 bases). Between the trimmed V and J ends, which lost 3 bases and 0 bases, there was a span of 14 bases. This CDR3 comprises 16 residues. Germline lookup yields CDR1 SGHKS and CDR2 YYEKEE (reference sequence). This CDR3 reads CASSYLGAVSTDTQYF. CDR3 in DNA: TGTGCCAGCAGCTACCTGGGAGCGGTTAGCACAGATACGCAGTATTTT.

The J gene is TRBJ2-2, the V gene TRBV12-3 or TRBV12-4; D not resolved. CDR3 length equals 15 residues. The V gene lost 4 bases and the J gene lost 2 bases, with 11 bases spanning the gap. The CDR3 is CASSSTGSNTGELFF. In DNA form, the CDR3 reads TGTGCCAGCAGTTCCACCGGGTCTAACACCGGGGAGCTGTTTTTT.

V and J are TRBV7-9 and TRBJ2-5; no definite D call. The CDR3 consists of 11 residues. V was pared by 2 bases and J by 5 bases, with 3 bases between. Germline V lookup: CDR1 SEHNR, CDR2 FQNEAQ (reference sequence). The CDR3 here is CASSLTETQYF. CDR3 bases: TGTGCCAGCAGCTTAACGGAGACCCAGTACTTC.

This clonotype was counted only a few times. The chain combines TRBV5-1 with TRBJ2-1; TRBD2 matches at 14 bases. CDR3 length: 17 amino acids. V dropped 5 bases and J dropped 4; count of bases not matched to a gene: 8. Germline V gives CDR1 SGHRS, CDR2 YFSETQ. The CDR3 DNA is TGCGCCAGCAGACCGGGACTAGCGGGAGCCGGGTACAATGAGCAGTTCTTC. It encodes CASRPGLAGAGYNEQFF.

In its sample, this clonotype was seen a few times. The chain uses TRBV12-3 or TRBV12-4 and TRBJ2-3, with 12 nucleotides matching TRBD2. J gave up 0 bases and V 4 bases, and 11 bases lay outside the gene matches. The CDR3 is 19 amino acids. The CDR3 bases are TGTGCCAGCAGTTCCTCGACTAGCGGGAGATTCCATAGCACAGATACGCAGTATTTT. Translation gives CASSSSTSGRFHSTDTQYF.

The chain joins TRBV12-3 or TRBV12-4 to TRBJ2-3; possible D gene TRBD1, 6 bases. V lost 7 bases and J 2 bases, leaving 13 bases between the germline ends. This CDR3 is built from 14 residues. The CDR3 region is CASTSGTYTDTQYF. CDR3 DNA sequence: TGTGCCAGCACCTCCGGGACATACACAGATACGCAGTATTTT.

J is TRBJ2-2 and V is TRBV27, with 9 bases matching TRBD2. The germline CDR1 and CDR2 sequences are MNHEY and SMNVEV (reference sequence). This CDR3 contains 16 residues. Trimming cost V 5 bases and J 5 bases; bases outside gene matches: 9. The CDR3 DNA is TGTGCCAGCAGTAACGGTTATCTAGCGGGGACCGGGGAGCTGTTTTTT. Translation gives CASSNGYLAGTGELFF.

The V call is TRBV24-1, the J call TRBJ2-7; 10 positions match TRBD1. The CDR3 extends over 17 amino acids. Germline lookup yields CDR1 KGHDR and CDR2 SFDVKD. V shed 4 bases, J shed 3 bases, and the junction held 11 bases outside the gene matches. The CDR3 region is CATSDSGTGDRRYEQYF. The CDR3 bases are TGTGCCACCAGTGACTCCGGGACAGGGGACAGGCGCTACGAGCAGTACTTC.

In this sample, this clonotype turned up a few times. CDR3 in DNA: TGCGCCAGCAGCTCGCCCCAACTAGCGGGGGGGGCCCCCACAGATACGCAGTATTTT. Amino acid sequence: CASSSPQLAGGAPTDTQYF. The genes are TRBV5-1 and TRBJ2-3, with 13 positions matching TRBD2. This CDR3 is 19 amino acids long. With V trimmed by 3 bases and J by 2 bases, 12 bases remained unmatched. From germline, CDR1 is SGHRS and CDR2 YFSETQ.

This clonotype was seen only a few times. The V call is TRBV20-1, the J call TRBJ2-1; no firm D call. Looked up from germline, CDR1 is DFQATT and CDR2 is SNEGSKA (reference sequence). This CDR3 has 12 residues. Trimming took off 1 base at V and 6 bases at J, with 7 bases between the two ends. CDR3 sequence reads: CSARVDVNEQFF. The CDR3 nucleotides read TGCAGTGCTAGAGTGGACGTCAATGAGCAGTTCTTC.

The CDR3 DNA is TGCAGTGCCCCCGGGGAGGAGGGTTTAAGTGGGGGCAATGAGCAGTTCTTC. Translating it yields CSAPGEEGLSGGNEQFF. This sequence joins TRBV20-1 and TRBJ2-1; D is perhaps TRBD2 (6 bases). This CDR3 is 17 amino acids long. V was pared by 6 bases and J by 6 bases, with 27 bases between. Germline V gene sequence: CDR1 DFQATT, CDR2 SNEGSKA (reference sequence).

The sample holds a few counts of this clonotype. The genes are TRBV12-3 or TRBV12-4 and TRBJ2-5; tentatively, D is TRBD2 (6 bases). Between the trimmed V and J ends, which lost 4 bases and 4 bases, there was a span of 13 bases. There are 14 residues in the CDR3. The CDR3 region is CASSSSGTGETQYF. Written as DNA, the CDR3 is TGTGCCAGCAGTTCCTCCGGGACTGGAGAGACCCAGTACTTC.

This clonotype was seen a few times. The genes are TRBV9 and TRBJ2-2; no clear D. The CDR3 is 15 residues long. Germline V gene sequence: CDR1 SGDLS, CDR2 YYNGEE. V lost 4 bases, J lost 5 bases, and 15 bases lay in between. CDR3 protein: CASSSRSAGTGELFF. For the CDR3, the DNA is TGTGCCAGCAGCTCCCGGTCAGCTGGGACCGGGGAGCTGTTTTTT. The entire variable domain, with the rest obtained from reference TRBV9 and TRBJ2-2, is as follows: DSGVTQTPKHLITATGQRVTLRCSPRSGDLSVYWYQQSLDQGLQFLIQYYNGEERAKGNILERFSAQQFPDLHSELNLSSLELGDSALYFCASSSRSAGTGELFFGEGSRLTVL.

This clonotype was seen more than once but under ten times. The rearrangement joins TRBV6-9 to TRBJ2-1; D may correspond to TRBD1 or TRBD2 (6 bases each). CDR1 is MNHGY and CDR2 is SVAAGI in the germline V gene. This CDR3 has 17 residues. V was clipped by 7 bases and J by 4 bases, with 23 bases between them. CDR3 in amino acids: CASTQGNGRREYNEQFF. CDR3 in DNA: TGTGCCAGCACCCAGGGGAACGGCAGGAGGGAATACAATGAGCAGTTCTTC.

This clonotype was detected ten times or more. V gene TRBV5-1 combines with J gene TRBJ2-5; 11 bases align to TRBD2. CDR3 length equals 14 residues. V trimming: 7 bases; J trimming: 2 bases; junction bases outside the gene matches: 4. Germline CDR1 reads SGHRS; CDR2 reads YFSETQ. Written as DNA, the CDR3 is TGCGCCAGCCAACTAGCGGGGGTGCAAGAGACCCAGTACTTC. Its translation: CASQLAGVQETQYF.

This clonotype has more than one count but fewer than ten. The chain is built from TRBV5-6 and TRBJ2-2, with D perhaps being TRBD1 or TRBD2 (6 bases each). Germline loops: CDR1 SGHDT, CDR2 YYEEEE. V was pared by 2 bases and J by 6 bases, with 8 bases between. The CDR3 extends over 13 amino acids. CDR3 sequence reads: CASSFRGPGELFF. CDR3 DNA: TGTGCCAGCAGCTTTCGGGGGCCCGGGGAGCTGTTTTTT.